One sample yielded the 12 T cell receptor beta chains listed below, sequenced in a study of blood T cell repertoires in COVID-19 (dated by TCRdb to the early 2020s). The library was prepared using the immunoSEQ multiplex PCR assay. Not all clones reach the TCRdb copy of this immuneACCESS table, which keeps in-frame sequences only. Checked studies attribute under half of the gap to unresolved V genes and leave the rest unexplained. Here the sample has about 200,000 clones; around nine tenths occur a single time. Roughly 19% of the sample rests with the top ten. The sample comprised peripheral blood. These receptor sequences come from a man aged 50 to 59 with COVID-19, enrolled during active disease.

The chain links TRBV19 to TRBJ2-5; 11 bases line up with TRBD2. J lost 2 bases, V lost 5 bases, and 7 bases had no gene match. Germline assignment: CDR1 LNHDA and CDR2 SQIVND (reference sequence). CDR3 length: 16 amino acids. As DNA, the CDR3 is TGTGCCAGTAGTGCCAGACTAGCGGGAAATCAAGAGACCCAGTACTTC. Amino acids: CASSARLAGNQETQYF.

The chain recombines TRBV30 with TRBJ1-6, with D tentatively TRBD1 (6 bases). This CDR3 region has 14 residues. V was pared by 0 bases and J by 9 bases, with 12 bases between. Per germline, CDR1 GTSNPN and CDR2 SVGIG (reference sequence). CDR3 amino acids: CAWSVLGAGSPLHF. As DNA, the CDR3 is TGTGCCTGGAGTGTCCTGGGGGCGGGTTCACCCCTCCACTTT. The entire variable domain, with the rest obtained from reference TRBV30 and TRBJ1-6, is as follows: SQTIHQWPATLVQPVGSPLSLECTVEGTSNPNLYWYRQAAGRGLQLLFYSVGIGQISSEVPQNLSASRPQDRQFILSSKKLLLSDSGFYLCAWSVLGAGSPLHFGNGTRLTVT.

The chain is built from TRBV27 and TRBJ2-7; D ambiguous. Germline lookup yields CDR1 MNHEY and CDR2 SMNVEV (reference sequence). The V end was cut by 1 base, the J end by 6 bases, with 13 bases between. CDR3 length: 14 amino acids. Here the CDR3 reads CASSLWNRQREQYF. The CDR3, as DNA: TGTGCCAGCAGTTTATGGAATCGGCAGCGCGAGCAGTACTTC.

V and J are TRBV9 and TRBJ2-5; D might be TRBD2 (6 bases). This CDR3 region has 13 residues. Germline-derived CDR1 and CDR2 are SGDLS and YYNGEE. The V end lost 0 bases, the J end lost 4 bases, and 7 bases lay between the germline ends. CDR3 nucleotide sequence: TGTGCCAGCAGCGTAGACGGGGGAGAGACCCAGTACTTC. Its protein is CASSVDGGETQYF.

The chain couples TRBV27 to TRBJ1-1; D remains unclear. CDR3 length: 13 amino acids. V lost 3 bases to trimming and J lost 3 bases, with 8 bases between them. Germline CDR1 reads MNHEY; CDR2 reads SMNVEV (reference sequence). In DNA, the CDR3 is TGTGCCAGCAGTTTCGGGGTTTACACTGAAGCTTTCTTT. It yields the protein CASSFGVYTEAFF.

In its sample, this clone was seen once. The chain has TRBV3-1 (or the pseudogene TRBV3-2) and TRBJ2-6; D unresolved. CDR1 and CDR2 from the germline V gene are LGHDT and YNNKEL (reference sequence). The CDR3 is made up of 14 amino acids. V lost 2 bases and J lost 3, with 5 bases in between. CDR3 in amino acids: CASSQRGGANVLTF. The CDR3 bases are TGTGCCAGCAGCCAACGCGGTGGGGCCAACGTCCTGACTTTC.

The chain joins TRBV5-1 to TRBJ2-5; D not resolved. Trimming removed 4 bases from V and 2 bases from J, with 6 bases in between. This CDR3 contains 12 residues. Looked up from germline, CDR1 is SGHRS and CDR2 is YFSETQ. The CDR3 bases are TGCGCCAGCAGCCAACAACAAGAGACCCAGTACTTC. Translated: CASSQQQETQYF.

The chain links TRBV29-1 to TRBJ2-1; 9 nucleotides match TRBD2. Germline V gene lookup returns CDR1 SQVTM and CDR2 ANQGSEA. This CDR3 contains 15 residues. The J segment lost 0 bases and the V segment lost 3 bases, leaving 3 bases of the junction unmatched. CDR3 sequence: CSVDETSGSYNEQFF. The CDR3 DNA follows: TGCAGCGTTGACGAGACTAGCGGCTCCTACAATGAGCAGTTCTTC.

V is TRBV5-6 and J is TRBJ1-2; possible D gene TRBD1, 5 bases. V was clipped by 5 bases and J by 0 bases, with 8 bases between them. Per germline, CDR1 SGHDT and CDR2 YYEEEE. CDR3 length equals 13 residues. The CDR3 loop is CASSVTANYGYTF. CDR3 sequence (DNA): TGTGCCAGCAGTGTGACAGCTAACTATGGCTACACCTTC.

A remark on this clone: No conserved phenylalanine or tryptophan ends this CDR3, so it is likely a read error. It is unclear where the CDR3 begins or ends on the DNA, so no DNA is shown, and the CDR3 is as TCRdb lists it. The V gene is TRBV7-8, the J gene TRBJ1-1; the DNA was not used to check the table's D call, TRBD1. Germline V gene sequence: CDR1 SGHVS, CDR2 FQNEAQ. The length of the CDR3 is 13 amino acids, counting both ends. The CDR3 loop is CASSPRPTGEEVL.

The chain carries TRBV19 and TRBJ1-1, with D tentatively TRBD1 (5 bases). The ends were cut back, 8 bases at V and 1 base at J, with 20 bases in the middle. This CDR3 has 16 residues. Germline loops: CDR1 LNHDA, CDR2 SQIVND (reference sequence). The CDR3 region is CASSGHWTVPNTEAFF. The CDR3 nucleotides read TGTGCCAGTTCCGGACACTGGACCGTACCGAACACTGAAGCTTTCTTT. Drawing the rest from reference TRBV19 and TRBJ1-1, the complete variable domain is DGGITQSPKYLFRKEGQNVTLSCEQNLNHDAMYWYRQDPGQGLRLIYYSQIVNDFQKGDIAEGYSVSREKKESFPLTVTSAQKNPTAFYLCASSGHWTVPNTEAFFGQGTRLTVV.

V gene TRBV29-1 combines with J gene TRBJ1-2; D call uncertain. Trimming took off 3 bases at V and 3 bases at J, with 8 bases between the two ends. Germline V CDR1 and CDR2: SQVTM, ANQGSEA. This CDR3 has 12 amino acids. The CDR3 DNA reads TGCAGCGTTGAGGTCGGAGACTATGGCTACACCTTC. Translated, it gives CSVEVGDYGYTF.